This is a list of T cell receptor beta chains from one sample in a study of cytomegalovirus exposure and HLA in healthy donors. Sequenced by immunoSEQ multiplex PCR; TCRdb stores in-frame clones only, minus some. The repertoire table contains 90,000 to 130,000 clones. Sequencing used PBMCs. Receptors were obtained from a man aged 40-49 years in good health and CMV-seropositive. CDR3s include the opening cysteine and the closing phenylalanine or tryptophan. A D gene is named only where the DNA matches it firmly.

CDR3 length	D gene	V gene	J gene	CDR3 protein	CDR3 DNA
16	-	TRBV14	TRBJ2-3	CASSQDLGLSTDTQYF	TGTGCCAGCAGCCAAGATCTTGGGCTGAGCACAGATACGCAGTATTTT
14	-	TRBV28	TRBJ1-2	CASTQPGRNYGYTF	TGTGCCAGCACCCAACCAGGCCGCAACTATGGCTACACCTTC
16	-	TRBV5-5	TRBJ2-7	CASRLEVRGGFYEQYF	TGTGCCAGCAGATTGGAGGTTAGGGGGGGGTTCTACGAGCAGTACTTC
11	-	TRBV28	TRBJ2-7	CASTLTGEQYF	TGTGCCAGCACCCTAACGGGCGAGCAGTACTTC
14	TRBD1	TRBV19	TRBJ1-2	CASSNQGQGAGYTF	TGTGCCAGTAGTAACCAAGGACAGGGTGCAGGCTACACCTTC
14	-	TRBV28	TRBJ1-4	CASSNTGPNEKLFF	TGTGCCAGCAGTAACACAGGGCCTAATGAAAAACTGTTTTTT
14	TRBD1	TRBV6-5	TRBJ1-2	CASSYKGQGYGYTF	TGTGCCAGCAGTTACAAGGGACAGGGCTATGGCTACACCTTC
15	TRBD2	TRBV11-2	TRBJ2-7	CASSLTSGLIYEQYF	TGTGCCAGCAGCTTAACTAGCGGGCTGATCTACGAGCAGTACTTC
15	TRBD2	TRBV28	TRBJ2-7	CASSPSGRAVYEQYF	TGTGCCAGCAGTCCCAGCGGGAGGGCCGTCTACGAGCAGTACTTC
15	-	TRBV7-6	TRBJ1-1	CASSPRTGGNTEAFF	TGTGCCAGCAGCCCACGGACGGGGGGGAACACTGAAGCTTTCTTT
12	-	TRBV28	TRBJ2-1	CASSLLQGEQFF	TGTGCCAGCAGCCTCCTCCAGGGGGAGCAGTTCTTC
18	TRBD1	TRBV5-1	TRBJ2-5	CASSLWTGQVINQETQYF	TGCGCCAGCAGCTTATGGACAGGGCAAGTGATCAACCAAGAGACCCAGTACTTC
16	-	TRBV6-1	TRBJ2-7	CASSGRGSIGIHEQYF	TGTGCCAGCAGTGGAAGGGGCTCCATAGGAATCCACGAGCAGTACTTC
14	TRBD1	TRBV28	TRBJ2-1	CASSWDRTYNEQFF	TGTGCCAGCAGTTGGGACAGAACCTACAATGAGCAGTTCTTC
14	TRBD2	TRBV12-5	TRBJ2-3	CASGSSGSSDTQYF	TGTGCTAGTGGTTCTAGCGGGAGCTCAGATACGCAGTATTTT
15	TRBD2	TRBV5-6	TRBJ2-1	CASSRTSGTGNEQFF	TGTGCCAGCAGCCGGACTAGCGGGACGGGCAATGAGCAGTTCTTC